Listed here are 18 T cell receptor beta chains from one sample, sequenced in a study of cytomegalovirus exposure and HLA in healthy donors. The table came from immunoSEQ multiplex PCR; TCRdb's copy has only in-frame clones and leaves some out. Here the sample spans about 310,000 clones, roughly 87% being singletons. The sequencing sample was made of PBMCs. The origin of the receptors is a man aged 25 to 40 in good health and CMV-seronegative.

V and J are TRBV2 and TRBJ1-3; unclear D gene. V was trimmed by 4 bases and J by 0 bases, leaving 4 bases between them. CDR3 length equals 13 residues. The germline V gene encodes CDR1 SNHLY and CDR2 FYNNEI. In DNA form, the CDR3 reads TGTGCCAGCAGTGCTACCTCTGGAAACACCATATATTTT. Translated, it gives CASSATSGNTIYF.

This rearrangement joins TRBV6-1 to TRBJ2-7, with TRBD1 as a possible D gene (6 bases). The CDR3 contains 14 residues. The germline V gene has CDR1 MNHNS and CDR2 SASEGT. Trimming removed 4 bases from V and 7 bases from J, with 17 bases in between. The CDR3 region has the DNA TGTGCCAGCAGTGCAGGGGTTCTTGGGCTGGAGCAGTACTTC. The encoded protein is CASSAGVLGLEQYF.

This chain uses TRBV9 with TRBJ1-6, with TRBD1 as a possible D gene (5 bases). CDR1 and CDR2 from the germline V gene are SGDLS and YYNGEE. This CDR3 is built from 16 residues. Between the trimmed V and J ends, which lost 4 bases and 0 bases, there was a span of 11 bases. In DNA form, the CDR3 reads TGTGCCAGCAGCTGGGACGGGAGCTCCTATAATTCACCCCTCCACTTT. Amino acid sequence: CASSWDGSSYNSPLHF.

The V and J genes are TRBV6-1 and TRBJ1-2; TRBD1 agrees at 9 bases. The junction had 9 bases not matched to a gene; V was cut back by 5 bases and J by 8 bases. CDR1 is MNHNS, CDR2 SASEGT, per germline. The CDR3 totals 14 residues. CDR3 protein: CASSLTGTGSGYTF. As DNA, the CDR3 is TGTGCCAGCAGTCTAACCGGGACAGGGTCGGGCTACACCTTC.

This clone was counted a few times. The chain joins TRBV6-1 to TRBJ1-5; D is undetermined. Germline V lookup: CDR1 MNHNS, CDR2 SASEGT. The V end lost 9 bases, the J end lost 4 bases, and 4 bases lay between the germline ends. CDR3 length equals 10 residues. CDR3 nucleotide sequence: TGTGCCAGTCATAATCAGCCCCAGCATTTT. It translates to CASHNQPQHF.

This rearrangement joins TRBV7-6 to TRBJ2-1, with TRBD1 identical over 9 bases. This CDR3 comprises 15 residues. V dropped 1 base and J dropped 8; count of bases not matched to a gene: 6. Germline lookup yields CDR1 SGHVS and CDR2 FNYEAQ. The CDR3 sequence is CASSLGDRVLDEQFF. The CDR3 coding sequence is TGTGCCAGCAGCTTAGGGGACAGGGTGCTCGATGAGCAGTTCTTC.

V and J are TRBV6-1 and TRBJ1-3; TRBD1 is a possible D gene (5 bases). The germline CDR1 and CDR2 sequences are MNHNS and SASEGT. V lost 2 bases and J lost 4, with 9 bases in between. This CDR3 is 14 amino acids long. The CDR3 bases are TGTGCCAGCAGTGAATCCAGGGCGGGAAACACCATATATTTT. Translated, it gives CASSESRAGNTIYF.

The J gene is TRBJ1-1, the V gene TRBV7-2; weak D call: TRBD1 (5 bases). Germline-derived CDR1 and CDR2 are SGHTA and FQGNSA. Trimming removed 6 bases at V and 6 bases at J, with 11 bases between. This CDR3 has 12 amino acids. The CDR3 region is CASSFRVPEAFF. CDR3 sequence (DNA): TGTGCCAGCAGTTTCAGGGTTCCTGAAGCTTTCTTT.

This rearrangement joins TRBV7-8 to TRBJ1-1; D is undetermined. Germline V CDR1 and CDR2: SGHVS, FQNEAQ. V was pared by 5 bases and J by 3 bases, with 10 bases between. There are 13 residues in the CDR3. The CDR3 sequence: CASSLDPDTEAFF. In DNA, the CDR3 is TGTGCCAGCAGCCTCGATCCGGACACTGAAGCTTTCTTT.

This clone was picked up one time. J is TRBJ2-7 and V is TRBV4-3; 8 bases agree with TRBD1. Per the germline V gene, CDR1 is LGHNA and CDR2 is YSLEER. This CDR3 has 19 amino acids. V shed 0 bases and J 3 bases; nucleotides not matched to a gene: 16. DNA for the CDR3: TGCGCCAGCAGCCAAGATGGTTCCCTAAGGAACGGACAGGGCTACGAGCAGTACTTC. Amino acid sequence: CASSQDGSLRNGQGYEQYF.

This chain joins TRBV11-2 and TRBJ1-6; possible D gene TRBD1, 6 bases. The CDR3 has 16 residues. The V gene's germline CDR1 is SGHAT and CDR2 FQNNGV. V was shortened by 5 bases and J by 7 bases, with 18 bases between the two germline ends. CDR3 DNA sequence: TGTGCCAGCAGCCCCGTTACGACAGGCAACAATTCACCCCTCCACTTT. Protein sequence: CASSPVTTGNNSPLHF. Looking up the rest from reference TRBV11-2 and TRBJ1-6 gives the full variable domain: EAGVAQSPRYKIIEKRQSVAFWCNPISGHATLYWYQQILGQGPKLLIQFQNNGVVDDSQLPKDRFSAERLKGVDSTLKIQPAKLEDSAVYLCASSPVTTGNNSPLHFGNGTRLTVT.

The chain recombines TRBV4-1 with TRBJ1-1, with a tentative D call TRBD1 (5 bases). This CDR3 is 15 amino acids long. V lost 1 base, J lost 1 base, and 10 bases lay in between. CDR1 is MGHRA and CDR2 is YSYEKL in the germline V gene. CDR3 DNA: TGCGCCAGCAGCCAAGGACCTGGGGCGAACACTGAAGCTTTCTTT. It specifies CASSQGPGANTEAFF.

The chain joins TRBV7-9 to TRBJ2-3, with no clear D. From germline, CDR1 is SEHNR and CDR2 FQNEAQ (reference sequence). The CDR3 loop spans 13 amino acids. Between the trimmed V and J ends, which lost 2 bases and 2 bases, there was a span of 5 bases. CDR3 residues: CASSLLDTDTQYF. CDR3 bases: TGTGCCAGCAGCTTACTAGACACAGATACGCAGTATTTT.

V gene TRBV7-2 combines with J gene TRBJ1-2; TRBD1 matches 8 bases. CDR1 is SGHTA and CDR2 is FQGNSA in the germline V gene. The CDR3 is made up of 14 amino acids. With 2 bases clipped from V and 7 bases from J, the junction kept 6 bases outside the gene matches. CDR3 bases: TGTGCCAGCAGCTTAACGGGACAGGTGTTTGGCTACACCTTC. Translating gives CASSLTGQVFGYTF.

The chain is built from TRBV27 and TRBJ2-2; 9 nucleotides agree with TRBD2. Germline assignment: CDR1 MNHEY and CDR2 SMNVEV (reference sequence). This CDR3 has 15 amino acids. With V trimmed by 3 bases and J by 2 bases, 1 base remained unmatched. This chain's CDR3 is CASSFSGGNTGELFF. The CDR3 region has the DNA TGTGCCAGCAGTTTTAGCGGGGGAAACACCGGGGAGCTGTTTTTT.

The chain uses TRBV7-9 and TRBJ2-7, with TRBD1 matching over 12 bases. V gave up 5 bases and J gave up 0 bases; unmatched junction bases: 5. The CDR3 covers 16 residues. The germline V gene has CDR1 SEHNR and CDR2 FQNEAQ (reference sequence). The DNA of the CDR3 is TGTGCCAGCAGCCATAAGGGACAGGGGGCCTCCTACGAGCAGTACTTC. This translates into CASSHKGQGASYEQYF.

This clone was seen once. The rearrangement uses TRBV7-2 and TRBJ1-5; the D gene is possibly TRBD1 (5 bases). Germline V gene sequence: CDR1 SGHTA, CDR2 FQGNSA. The CDR3 loop spans 14 amino acids. V dropped 5 bases and J dropped 3 bases, with 11 bases sitting between them. For the CDR3, the DNA is TGTGCCAGCAGCCCAGCGGGACTCAATCAGCCCCAGCATTTT. Amino acids: CASSPAGLNQPQHF.

This clone was seen just once. V gene TRBV7-9 combines with J gene TRBJ2-2; no clear D. Germline V gene lookup returns CDR1 SEHNR and CDR2 FQNEAQ (reference sequence). This CDR3 has 15 residues. V was trimmed by 2 bases and J by 0 bases, leaving 7 bases between them. The CDR3: CASSLWASNTGELFF. The CDR3 DNA is TGTGCCAGCAGCTTATGGGCTTCGAACACCGGGGAGCTGTTTTTT.